This entry features one T cell receptor (beta chain) sequence. The data were obtained in a study of blood T cell repertoires in COVID-19. Study as a whole: Spain, Italy and the United States supplied samples that represented acute and convalescent COVID-19. T cells, B-cell-depleted T cells, or PBMCs provided the cDNA or gDNA that served as material.

Germline loops: CDR1 MNHEY, CDR2 SVGAGI. Trimming shortened V by 1 base and J by 3 bases, and 13 bases separated the two germline ends. There are 16 residues in the CDR3. Measured with immunoSEQ multiplex PCR; TCRdb has only the in-frame clones, and not every one. The sample has 94,000 or so clones, around 80% seen once. Sequencing was performed on peripheral blood. V gene TRBV6-5 combines with J gene TRBJ2-1, with D tentatively TRBD1 (5 bases). The TCR sequence derives from a man aged 60 to 75 with acute or convalescent COVID-19. CDR3 region: CASSYYDSTNYNEQFF. CDR3 DNA sequence: TGTGCCAGCAGTTACTATGACAGCACTAACTACAATGAGCAGTTCTTC.